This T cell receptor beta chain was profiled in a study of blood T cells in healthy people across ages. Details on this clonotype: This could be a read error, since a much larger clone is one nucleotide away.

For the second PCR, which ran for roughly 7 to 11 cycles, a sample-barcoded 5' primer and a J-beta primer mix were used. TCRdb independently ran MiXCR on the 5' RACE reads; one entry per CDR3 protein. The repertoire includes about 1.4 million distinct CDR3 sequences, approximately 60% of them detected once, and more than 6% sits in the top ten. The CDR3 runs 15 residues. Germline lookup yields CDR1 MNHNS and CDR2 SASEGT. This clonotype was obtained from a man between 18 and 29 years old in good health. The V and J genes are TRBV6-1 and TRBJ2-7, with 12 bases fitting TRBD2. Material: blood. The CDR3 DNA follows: TGTGCCGGCAGTGAGGGACTAGCGGGCTCCTACGAGCAGTACTTC. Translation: CAGSEGLAGSYEQYF.